The 5 T cell receptor beta chains presented below share a single source sample, sequenced in a study of blood T cell repertoires in COVID-19. Using immunoSEQ multiplex PCR, the repertoire was profiled, and TCRdb retains in-frame clones only, with some absent. In the table there are around 250,000 clones, roughly 88% of which are singletons. Sequencing used PBMCs or T cells enriched from blood (not recorded which). The receptors come from a woman in her thirties or forties who had been exposed to COVID-19.

This chain uses TRBV6-2 or TRBV6-3 with TRBJ2-5, with a weak D call TRBD1 (6 bases). This CDR3 comprises 15 residues. Trimming pared 6 bases from V and 2 bases from J, leaving 16 bases between. CDR1 MNHEY and CDR2 SVGEGT come from the germline V gene. CDR3 residues: CASSYDKQGQETQYF. CDR3 nucleotides: TGTGCCAGCAGCTATGACAAACAGGGACAAGAGACCCAGTACTTC.

V and J are TRBV20-1 and TRBJ2-7; 8 nucleotides agree with TRBD1. Germline lookup yields CDR1 DFQATT and CDR2 SNEGSKA (reference sequence). The CDR3 runs 11 residues. The junction had 4 bases not matched to a gene; V was cut back by 5 bases and J by 7 bases. CDR3 sequence (DNA): TGCAGTGCTCAGGGGGCGGGGGAGCAGTACGTC. It codes for CSAQGAGEQYV.

V gene TRBV7-3 combines with J gene TRBJ2-3, with TRBD1 identical over 9 bases. The J segment lost 7 bases and the V segment lost 2 bases, leaving 13 bases of the junction unmatched. Germline V gene data show CDR1 as SGHTA and CDR2 as FQGTGA. The CDR3 runs 17 residues. The CDR3 is CASSLRRSGQGGNTQYF. Here the CDR3 DNA reads TGTGCCAGCAGCTTACGAAGGTCGGGACAGGGTGGGAATACGCAGTATTTT.

This clone was seen once. The gene calls are TRBV19 and TRBJ1-2; D is uncertain. Trimming shortened V by 5 bases and J by 12 bases, and 22 bases separated the two germline ends. Looked up from germline, CDR1 is LNHDA and CDR2 is SQIVND (reference sequence). This CDR3 spans 14 amino acids. The CDR3 nucleotides are TGTGCCAGTAGTCCCCCAGGTTCCGCTGGTATCCACACCTTC. Translation gives CASSPPGSAGIHTF. The full variable domain, rest sourced from reference TRBV19 and TRBJ1-2, is DGGITQSPKYLFRKEGQNVTLSCEQNLNHDAMYWYRQDPGQGLRLIYYSQIVNDFQKGDIAEGYSVSREKKESFPLTVTSAQKNPTAFYLCASSPPGSAGIHTFGSGTRLTVV.

This rearrangement joins TRBV25-1 to TRBJ1-2; possibly TRBD1 for D (6 bases). The CDR3 extends over 15 amino acids. Germline V gene lookup returns CDR1 MGHDK and CDR2 SYGVNS. The V and J ends lost 0 bases and 7 bases respectively, with 15 bases between them. DNA for the CDR3: TGTGCCAGCAGTGAATATCGTGGGGGGGCGCCTGGCTACACCTTC. Its translation: CASSEYRGGAPGYTF.